The rows below give T cell receptor beta chains drawn from one sample of a study of shared clonotypes between healthy human individuals. Clones were sequenced by immunoSEQ multiplex PCR, and TCRdb holds only the in-frame ones, with some missing. The repertoire holds 450,000 to 500,000 clones, 79% seen once, with approximately 12% in the top ten. Sequenced input: PBMCs. Receptor source: a woman between 40 and 50 years old in good health. Some clones in this sample may be carry-over from other donors' samples. CDR3s include the opening cysteine and the closing phenylalanine or tryptophan. The order of the fields is D gene, J gene, clone size, V gene, CDR3 DNA, CDR3 protein. The D gene is left open where the match is weak. Clone size appears in some rows only: once, few, many, or a class for an expanded clone.

D: .
J: TRBJ2-3
size: .
V: TRBV7-9
DNA: TGTGCCAGCACCCTATTTGCCACAGATACGCAGTATTTT
CDR3: CASTLFATDTQYF

D: TRBD2
J: TRBJ2-1
size: once
V: TRBV7-2
DNA: TGTGCCAGCAGTTCCTCGGCGGGAGTAGGAGGGTACAATGAGCAGTTCTTC
CDR3: CASSSSAGVGGYNEQFF

D: .
J: TRBJ1-3
size: .
V: TRBV18
DNA: TGTGCCAGCTCACCAGTGGCAGACACTTACTCTGGAAACACCATATATTTT
CDR3: CASSPVADTYSGNTIYF

D: TRBD2
J: TRBJ2-7
size: .
V: TRBV7-2
DNA: TGTGCCAGCAGCACCCATAGGCCGGGACTAGCGGGAACCTACGAGCAGTACTTC
CDR3: CASSTHRPGLAGTYEQYF

D: .
J: TRBJ2-2
size: .
V: TRBV7-9
DNA: TGTGCCTGCCATCGGGACTCTCTAAGCACCGGGGAGCTGTTTTTT
CDR3: CACHRDSLSTGELFF

D: .
J: TRBJ1-1
size: few
V: TRBV9
DNA: TGTGCCAGCAGCGTAGATGGGGGGTCTATGAACACTGAAGCTTTCTTT
CDR3: CASSVDGGSMNTEAFF

D: TRBD2
J: TRBJ2-5
size: .
V: TRBV9
DNA: TGTGCCAGCAGCGTAGCTTGGTGCATCCGGGGGGAGCAGTACTTC
CDR3: CASSVAWCIRGEQYF

D: TRBD1
J: TRBJ2-1
size: .
V: TRBV6-5
DNA: TGTGCCAGCAGTACAGGGACAGTAAATGAAAATGAGCAGTTCTTC
CDR3: CASSTGTVNENEQFF

D: .
J: TRBJ2-2
size: .
V: TRBV4-1
DNA: TGCGCCAGCAGCCAAGAGGGCGGGACGAACACCGGGGAGCTGTTTTTT
CDR3: CASSQEGGTNTGELFF

D: .
J: TRBJ2-7
size: .
V: TRBV18
DNA: TGTGCCAGCTCACCGGAAACAGGGAGGGCCGAGCAGTACTTC
CDR3: CASSPETGRAEQYF

D: .
J: TRBJ2-2
size: .
V: TRBV6-5
DNA: TGTGCCAGCAGTTACGAGGGTAGTCTCACCGGGGAGCTGTTTTTT
CDR3: CASSYEGSLTGELFF

D: .
J: TRBJ2-5
size: .
V: TRBV29-1
DNA: TGCAGCGGTAAGGGGCTACAAGAGACCCAGTACTTC
CDR3: CSGKGLQETQYF

D: TRBD2
J: TRBJ2-2
size: .
V: TRBV4-3
DNA: TGCGCCAGCAGCGCGACTAGCGGGAGGGCCGGGGAGCTGTTTTTT
CDR3: CASSATSGRAGELFF

D: TRBD1
J: TRBJ1-5
size: .
V: TRBV7-6
DNA: TGTGCCAGCAGTCGAGACAGGGGGCCAAGCAATCAGCCCCAGCATTTT
CDR3: CASSRDRGPSNQPQHF

D: .
J: TRBJ2-2
size: .
V: TRBV19
DNA: TGTGCCAGTACCCCCGGGCGGGGGACAACAAACACCGGGGAGCTGTTTTTT
CDR3: CASTPGRGTTNTGELFF

D: TRBD2
J: TRBJ2-7
size: .
V: TRBV7-9
DNA: TGTGCCAGCAGCTTAGGGTCTAGCGGGTCTTACGAGCAGTACTTC
CDR3: CASSLGSSGSYEQYF

D: .
J: TRBJ2-2
size: .
V: TRBV13
DNA: TGTGCCAGCAGCGCGCAGCTTAGCCCCCCCGGGGAGCTGTTTTTT
CDR3: CASSAQLSPPGELFF

D: .
J: TRBJ2-3
size: .
V: TRBV9
DNA: TGTGCCAGCAGCGTAGCTTTAAGCGGAGTAAGCACAGATACGCAGTATTTT
CDR3: CASSVALSGVSTDTQYF

D: .
J: TRBJ2-5
size: .
V: TRBV5-6
DNA: TGTGCCAGCAGCTCACAGGGGGAGGGAGAGACCCAGTACTTC
CDR3: CASSSQGEGETQYF

D: TRBD1
J: TRBJ2-7
size: .
V: TRBV11-2
DNA: TGTGCCAGCAGCTTAATGGCGGGTCAGGGGGCCTACGAGCAGTACTTC
CDR3: CASSLMAGQGAYEQYF

D: TRBD2
J: TRBJ2-1
size: .
V: TRBV28
DNA: TGTGCCAGCAGTTTATTAACCCCGAGCGGGAGGGCCTACTACAATGAGCAGTTCTTC
CDR3: CASSLLTPSGRAYYNEQFF

D: .
J: TRBJ1-4
size: .
V: TRBV18
DNA: TGTGCCAGCTCACCGGGCGGAGGGGAAAAACTGTTTTTT
CDR3: CASSPGGGEKLFF

D: .
J: TRBJ1-2
size: .
V: TRBV7-2
DNA: TGTGCCAGCACCTTCGCGTATGGCTACACCTTC
CDR3: CASTFAYGYTF

D: .
J: TRBJ2-3
size: few
V: TRBV10-3
DNA: TGTGCCATCAGTGGGAGCACAGATACGCAGTATTTT
CDR3: CAISGSTDTQYF

D: TRBD1
J: TRBJ2-4
size: .
V: TRBV10-2
DNA: TGCGCCAGCAGTGGGTGGGGAGAGTGGGACAGAAAAAACATTCAGTACTTC
CDR3: CASSGWGEWDRKNIQYF

D: .
J: TRBJ2-1
size: .
V: TRBV11-2
DNA: TGTGCCAGCAGCTTACGGGGCGGTCTCTACAATGAGCAGTTCTTC
CDR3: CASSLRGGLYNEQFF

D: .
J: TRBJ1-1
size: .
V: TRBV29-1
DNA: TGCAGCGTTGGGGTGGGGATGACTGAAGCTTTCTTT
CDR3: CSVGVGMTEAFF

D: .
J: TRBJ2-3
size: .
V: TRBV7-3
DNA: TGTGCCAGCAGCTTAAGCAGAGACCGCACAGATACGCAGTATTTT
CDR3: CASSLSRDRTDTQYF

D: TRBD1
J: TRBJ2-3
size: .
V: TRBV4-3
DNA: TGCGCCAGCAGCCAAGATCTCAACAGGGGTCTGGGCTGGGATACGCAGTATTTT
CDR3: CASSQDLNRGLGWDTQYF

D: .
J: TRBJ2-7
size: .
V: TRBV7-9
DNA: TGTGCCAGCGTGGACAGAGCCTACGAGCAGTACTTC
CDR3: CASVDRAYEQYF

D: .
J: TRBJ2-7
size: .
V: TRBV5-5
DNA: TGTGCCAGCAGCTTCCAGGGTACCTCCTACGAGCAGTACTTC
CDR3: CASSFQGTSYEQYF

D: .
J: TRBJ1-6
size: .
V: TRBV7-9
DNA: TGTGCCATCGACGGGGAAGACAGCTCCTATAATTCACCCCTCCACTTT
CDR3: CAIDGEDSSYNSPLHF

D: .
J: TRBJ2-1
size: .
V: TRBV6-4
DNA: TGTGCCAGCAGCCCCGCCCCGGACAGTGCCAATGAGCAGTTCTTC
CDR3: CASSPAPDSANEQFF

D: .
J: TRBJ2-1
size: few
V: TRBV30
DNA: TGTGCCTGGTCAAGGGAGCACAATGAGCAGTTCTTC
CDR3: CAWSREHNEQFF

D: .
J: TRBJ1-2
size: few
V: TRBV11-2
DNA: TGTGCCAGCAGCTTATCCGGCTATGGCTACACCTTC
CDR3: CASSLSGYGYTF

D: .
J: TRBJ2-3
size: .
V: TRBV7-3
DNA: TGTGCCAGCAGCTTAGGCGTAGGAGGGGTTGCGGATACGCAGTATTTT
CDR3: CASSLGVGGVADTQYF

D: .
J: TRBJ2-7
size: .
V: TRBV2
DNA: TGTGCCAGCAGTGATATAGGGCAGGACTACGAGCAGTACTTC
CDR3: CASSDIGQDYEQYF

D: TRBD2
J: TRBJ2-1
size: .
V: TRBV7-2
DNA: TGTGCCAGCAGCCCGATAGCGGGAGGGCCATACAATGAGCAGTTCTTC
CDR3: CASSPIAGGPYNEQFF

D: .
J: TRBJ2-5
size: .
V: TRBV28
DNA: TGTGCCAGCAGCCCCCCGGGCCGAGAGACCCAGTACTTC
CDR3: CASSPPGRETQYF